The 22 T cell receptor beta chains listed next were all sequenced from one sample in a study of blood T cell repertoires in COVID-19. Sequenced by immunoSEQ multiplex PCR; TCRdb stores in-frame clones only, minus some. The sample includes 400,000 to 550,000 clones, roughly 89% of them seen just once. Sequenced material: peripheral blood. The receptors were gathered from a woman aged 25 to 39 with acute or convalescent COVID-19.

The V call is TRBV28, the J call TRBJ1-1; no definite D call. The CDR3 spans 13 residues. Deletions cut 1 base from V and 2 bases from J, with 5 bases between. Germline assignment: CDR1 MDHEN and CDR2 SYDVKM. CDR3 DNA: TGTGCCAGCAGTTTATTACTAAACACTGAAGCTTTCTTT. Its translation is CASSLLLNTEAFF. Together with reference TRBV28 and TRBJ1-1, the CDR3 gives the full variable domain: DVKVTQSSRYLVKRTGEKVFLECVQDMDHENMFWYRQDPGLGLRLIYFSYDVKMKEKGDIPEGYSVSREKKERFSLILESASTNQTSMYLCASSLLLNTEAFFGQGTRLTVV.

The chain is built from TRBV4-1 and TRBJ1-5; D perhaps matches TRBD1 (6 bases). The germline gives CDR1 MGHRA, CDR2 YSYEKL. V shed 1 base and J shed 6 bases, with 16 bases lying between them. This CDR3 is built from 16 residues. CDR3 sequence: CASSQVRGAIGQPQHF. The CDR3 coding sequence is TGCGCCAGCAGCCAAGTGCGGGGGGCTATCGGTCAGCCCCAGCATTTT.

The genes are TRBV11-2 and TRBJ2-7; 7 bases map to TRBD2. After removal of 0 bases from V and 3 bases from J, the junction contained 11 bases not matched to a gene. Germline V lookup: CDR1 SGHAT, CDR2 FQNNGV. The CDR3 is 17 residues long. The CDR3 region has the DNA TGTGCCAGCAGCTTAGATTACCGGGGGGACCTGGGCTACGAGCAGTACTTC. Translated, it gives CASSLDYRGDLGYEQYF.

The CDR3 DNA sequence: TGTGCCAGCAGTTCCGGGACAGTTTTTGAAAAACTGTTTTTT. This encodes CASSSGTVFEKLFF. This chain connects TRBV5-8 to TRBJ1-4; 7 bases fit TRBD1. The J segment lost 7 bases and the V segment lost 5 bases, leaving 8 bases of the junction unmatched. Germline V gene sequence: CDR1 SGHTS, CDR2 YDEGEE. The length of the CDR3 is 14 residues. The entire variable domain, with the rest obtained from reference TRBV5-8 and TRBJ1-4, is as follows: EAGVTQSPTHLIKTRGQQATLRCSPISGHTSVYWYQQALGLGLQFLLWYDEGEERNRGNFPPRFSGRQFPNYSSELNVNALELEDSALYLCASSSGTVFEKLFFGSGTQLSVL.

To note about this clone: At the DNA level, this CDR3 is encoded by other sequences in the same sample as well. The gene calls are TRBV7-3 and TRBJ1-2; 11 nucleotides agree with TRBD1. The CDR3 length is 15 residues. CDR1 is SGHTA and CDR2 is FQGTGA in the germline V gene. J lost 6 bases, V lost 2 bases, and 5 bases had no gene match. CDR3 nucleotide sequence: TGTGCCAGCAGCTTAGGTGGGGGACAGGGGGATGGCTACACCTTC. This gives the protein CASSLGGGQGDGYTF.

This clone was recorded once. This chain uses TRBV6-1 with TRBJ2-3; D perhaps matches TRBD2 (5 bases). This CDR3 is 17 amino acids long. Germline loops: CDR1 MNHNS, CDR2 SASEGT. Trimming left V 4 bases short and J 1 base short, with 18 bases between. The CDR3 loop is CASSGRSLSGRTDTQYF. In DNA, the CDR3 is TGTGCCAGCAGTGGCCGGTCGTTGAGCGGTCGCACAGATACGCAGTATTTT.

The chain joins TRBV30 to TRBJ1-3; D unresolved. The V and J ends lost 4 bases and 4 bases respectively, with 8 bases between them. The CDR3 runs 12 residues. Germline values: CDR1 GTSNPN, CDR2 SVGIG (reference sequence). CDR3 residues: CAWTNRGNTIYF. For the CDR3, the DNA is TGTGCCTGGACCAACAGAGGAAACACCATATATTTT.

V usage is TRBV4-1 and J usage is TRBJ2-1; 12 bases are a match to TRBD2. This CDR3 contains 16 residues. Germline values: CDR1 MGHRA, CDR2 YSYEKL. Trimming cost V 1 base and J 5 bases; bases outside gene matches: 3. The CDR3, as DNA: TGCGCCAGCAGCCAAGTGCGACTAGCGGGGGACAATGAGCAGTTCTTC. This gives the protein CASSQVRLAGDNEQFF.

This chain links TRBV19 with TRBJ2-3, with 10 bases lining up with TRBD2. CDR1 LNHDA and CDR2 SQIVND come from the germline V gene (reference sequence). V lost 4 bases, J lost 5 bases, and 6 bases stayed unmatched. CDR3 length: 15 residues. The CDR3 spells CASSRAGGPIDTQYF. The DNA of the CDR3 is TGTGCCAGTAGTAGAGCGGGGGGGCCTATAGATACGCAGTATTTT.

The chain is built from TRBV10-3 and TRBJ1-3, with a tentative D call TRBD1 (5 bases). Germline V lookup: CDR1 ENHRY, CDR2 SYGVKD. Trimming removed 4 bases at V and 9 bases at J, with 19 bases between. The CDR3 is 15 amino acids. This chain's CDR3 is CAISVGGPSIGTIYF. CDR3 in DNA: TGTGCCATCAGTGTGGGGGGACCGAGTATTGGCACCATATATTTT.

V gene TRBV29-1 combines with J gene TRBJ1-2; weak D call: TRBD1 (6 bases). CDR3 length: 12 residues. Germline V lookup: CDR1 SQVTM, CDR2 ANQGSEA. Between the trimmed V and J ends, which lost 3 bases and 8 bases, there was a span of 13 bases. CDR3 protein: CSVDGGRRGYTF. The CDR3 DNA reads TGCAGCGTTGATGGGGGCAGGAGAGGCTACACCTTC.

The CDR3 is CASSVQASYEQYF. CDR3 DNA: TGTGCCAGCAGTGTACAGGCCTCCTACGAGCAGTACTTC. This chain joins TRBV2 and TRBJ2-7; D may be TRBD1 (5 bases). With 4 bases removed from V and 0 bases from J, the gap between germline ends came to 7 bases. CDR1 and CDR2 (germline): SNHLY, FYNNEI. This CDR3 spans 13 amino acids.

The CDR3 here is CASSQGRGRSPLHF. The DNA of the CDR3 is TGTGCCAGCAGCCAAGGTAGGGGGAGATCACCCCTCCACTTT. This chain uses TRBV14 with TRBJ1-6, with D possibly TRBD1 on 6 matching bases. CDR1 is SGHDN and CDR2 is FVKESK in the germline V gene. V shed 1 base and J shed 10 bases, with 11 bases lying between them. This CDR3 comprises 14 residues.

The chain has TRBV11-3 and TRBJ2-3; 14 positions match TRBD2. The CDR3 consists of 16 residues. Per germline, CDR1 SGHNT and CDR2 YENEEA. Unmatched junction bases numbered 12, after V lost 1 base and J lost 15 bases. The CDR3 loop is CASSLGGTSGGPGTYF. In DNA, the CDR3 is TGTGCCAGCAGCTTAGGCGGGACTAGCGGGGGCCCGGGGACCTATTTT.

The chain has TRBV12-3 or TRBV12-4 and TRBJ1-2; no reliable D call. Trimming removed 6 bases from V and 8 bases from J, with 13 bases in between. This CDR3 contains 12 residues. The CDR3 spells CASSGGVWGYTF. CDR3 sequence (DNA): TGTGCCAGCAGCGGCGGGGTGTGGGGCTACACCTTC.

This chain uses TRBV24-1 with TRBJ2-2, with no clear D. This CDR3 has 12 amino acids. CDR1 KGHDR and CDR2 SFDVKD come from the germline V gene. V shed 8 bases and J shed 7 bases, with 10 bases lying between them. Here the CDR3 reads CATTERGGELFF. The CDR3 DNA reads as TGTGCCACCACCGAAAGAGGCGGGGAGCTGTTTTTT.

The chain links TRBV4-1 to TRBJ2-7; 10 nucleotides agree with TRBD1. V lost 0 bases to trimming and J lost 7 bases; unmatched junction nucleotides: 6. The CDR3 spans 15 residues. Germline loops: CDR1 MGHRA, CDR2 YSYEKL. The DNA of the CDR3 is TGCGCCAGCAGCCAAGACGGGACAGGGGTGGAAGAGCAGTACTTC. It yields the protein CASSQDGTGVEEQYF.

The rearrangement joins TRBV10-3 to TRBJ2-2; D uncertain. CDR1 ENHRY and CDR2 SYGVKD come from the germline V gene. Deletions cut 4 bases from V and 0 bases from J, with 9 bases between. This CDR3 spans 15 amino acids. The CDR3 loop reads CAISVRNANTGELFF. CDR3 DNA sequence: TGTGCCATCAGTGTGAGAAACGCGAACACCGGGGAGCTGTTTTTT.

The V and J genes are TRBV7-2 and TRBJ1-4; D uncertain. The CDR3 spans 16 residues. Trimming pared 2 bases from V and 8 bases from J, leaving 18 bases between. Germline V gene lookup returns CDR1 SGHTA and CDR2 FQGNSA. The CDR3 reads CASSLWGYGSGEKLFF. CDR3 sequence (DNA): TGTGCCAGCAGCTTATGGGGTTACGGCTCGGGAGAAAAACTGTTTTTT.

The J gene is TRBJ2-7, the V gene TRBV4-1, with 8 bases fitting TRBD1. V gave up 1 base and J gave up 5 bases; unmatched junction bases: 4. The CDR3 has 14 residues. Per germline, CDR1 MGHRA and CDR2 YSYEKL. Here the CDR3 DNA reads TGCGCCAGCAGCCAAGGGACAGGGCTGAACGAGCAGTACTTC. As protein: CASSQGTGLNEQYF.

The chain recombines TRBV2 with TRBJ2-3; TRBD2 agrees at 12 bases. CDR1 and CDR2 (germline): SNHLY, FYNNEI. CDR3 length equals 17 residues. Trimming cost V 6 bases and J 2 bases; bases outside gene matches: 9. The CDR3 nucleotides read TGTGCCAGCAGGGGAGGACTAGCGGGGCCGAACACAGATACGCAGTATTTT. Residues: CASRGGLAGPNTDTQYF.

The chain has TRBV4-1 and TRBJ1-3; 7 bases map to TRBD1. Germline CDR1 MGHRA, CDR2 YSYEKL. The junction had 4 bases not matched to a gene; V was cut back by 1 base and J by 4 bases. The CDR3 extends over 15 amino acids. In DNA, the CDR3 is TGCGCCAGCAGCCAAGGCAGGGGGGACGGAAACACCATATATTTT. It is translated as CASSQGRGDGNTIYF.